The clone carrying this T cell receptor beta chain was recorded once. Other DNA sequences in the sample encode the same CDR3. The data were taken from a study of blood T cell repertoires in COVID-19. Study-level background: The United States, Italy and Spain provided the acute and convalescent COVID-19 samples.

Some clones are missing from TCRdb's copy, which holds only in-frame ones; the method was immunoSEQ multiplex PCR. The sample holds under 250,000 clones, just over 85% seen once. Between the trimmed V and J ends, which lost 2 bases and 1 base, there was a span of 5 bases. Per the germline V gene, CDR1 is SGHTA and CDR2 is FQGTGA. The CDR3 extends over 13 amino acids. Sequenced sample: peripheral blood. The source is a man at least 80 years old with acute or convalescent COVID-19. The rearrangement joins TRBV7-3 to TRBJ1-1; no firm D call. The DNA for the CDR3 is TGTGCCAGCAGCTTAGGGCAGAACACTGAAGCTTTCTTT. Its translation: CASSLGQNTEAFF.